This TCR beta chain was recorded in a study of T cells in Graves' hyperthyroidism and ophthalmopathy. Germline V gene sequence: CDR1 DFQATT, CDR2 SNEGSKA (reference sequence). V trimming: 5 bases; J trimming: 0 bases; junction bases outside the gene matches: 7. CDR3 length: 14 residues. This clonotype appeared many times. Its target is unknown. Broader study findings: The model foresaw ophthalmopathy a median around seven months prior to onset. Appearing also in blood were most of the thyroid clonotypes expanded above 0.001.

RNA transcripts served as the template for amplifying TCR beta CDR3 regions. First-round RT-PCR targeting the TCR CDR3 was performed with the HTBI primer set. TCRdb re-called the multiplex PCR reads through MiXCR, storing one row per CDR3 protein. This sample has 160,000 or so distinct CDR3 sequences, with roughly 9.4% found just once. This sequence was found in a woman aged 18-29 years with Graves' hyperthyroidism that later progressed to Graves' ophthalmopathy. The chain recombines TRBV20-1 with TRBJ2-7, with 7 bases identical to TRBD1. Sequencing was carried out using blood. CDR3 loop: CSALGQFNSYEQYF. CDR3 sequence (DNA): TGCAGTGCTTTGGGACAGTTTAACTCCTACGAGCAGTACTTC.